This TCR beta chain was captured by sequencing in a study of T cells in localized non-small cell lung cancer. Study findings and constraints: Out of the top 100 tumor clones, a median around 56 were seen in adjacent lung. The study sequenced only one region of the tumor. As a result, intratumor heterogeneity could not be excluded and remains possible. Uninvolved adjacent lung showed the highest T cell clonality, exceeding tumor. Density of T cells in blood, when higher, went with longer overall survival.

V was pared by 2 bases and J by 0 bases, with 8 bases between. This CDR3 has 14 residues. Germline-derived CDR1 and CDR2 are SGHRS and YFSETQ. Note on this clone: The antigen is unknown.

TCRdb's copy holds only in-frame clones and misses some; the assay was immunoSEQ multiplex PCR. The data contain nearly 35,000 clones, under 95% of them singletons. This sequence originates from a female donor of 60 years or more with stage II lung adenocarcinoma. V usage is TRBV5-1 and J usage is TRBJ1-1; TRBD1 is a possible D gene (6 bases). Sequenced here: peripheral blood mononuclear cells, sampled before any cancer treatment. CDR3 bases: TGCGCCAGCAGCTTACAGGGAATGAACACTGAAGCTTTCTTT. Translation: CASSLQGMNTEAFF.